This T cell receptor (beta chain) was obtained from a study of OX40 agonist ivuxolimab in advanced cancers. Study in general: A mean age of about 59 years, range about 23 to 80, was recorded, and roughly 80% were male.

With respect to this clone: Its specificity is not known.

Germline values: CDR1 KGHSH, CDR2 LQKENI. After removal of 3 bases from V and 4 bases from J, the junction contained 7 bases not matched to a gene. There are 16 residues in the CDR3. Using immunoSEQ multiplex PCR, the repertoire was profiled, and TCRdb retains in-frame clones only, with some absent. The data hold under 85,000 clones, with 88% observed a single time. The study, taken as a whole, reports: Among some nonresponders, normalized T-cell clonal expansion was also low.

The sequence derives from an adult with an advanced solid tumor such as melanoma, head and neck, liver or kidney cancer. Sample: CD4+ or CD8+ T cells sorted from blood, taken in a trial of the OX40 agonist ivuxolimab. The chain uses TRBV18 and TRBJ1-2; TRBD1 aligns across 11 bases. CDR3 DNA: TGTGCCAGCTCACCTGGGACCGGGACAGGGGGCTATGGCTACACCTTC. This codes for CASSPGTGTGGYGYTF. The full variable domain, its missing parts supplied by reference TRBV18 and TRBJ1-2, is NAGVMQNPRHLVRRRGQEARLRCSPMKGHSHVYWYRQLPEEGLKFMVYLQKENIIDESGMPKERFSAEFPKEGPSILRIQQVVRGDSAAYFCASSPGTGTGGYGYTFGSGTRLTVV.